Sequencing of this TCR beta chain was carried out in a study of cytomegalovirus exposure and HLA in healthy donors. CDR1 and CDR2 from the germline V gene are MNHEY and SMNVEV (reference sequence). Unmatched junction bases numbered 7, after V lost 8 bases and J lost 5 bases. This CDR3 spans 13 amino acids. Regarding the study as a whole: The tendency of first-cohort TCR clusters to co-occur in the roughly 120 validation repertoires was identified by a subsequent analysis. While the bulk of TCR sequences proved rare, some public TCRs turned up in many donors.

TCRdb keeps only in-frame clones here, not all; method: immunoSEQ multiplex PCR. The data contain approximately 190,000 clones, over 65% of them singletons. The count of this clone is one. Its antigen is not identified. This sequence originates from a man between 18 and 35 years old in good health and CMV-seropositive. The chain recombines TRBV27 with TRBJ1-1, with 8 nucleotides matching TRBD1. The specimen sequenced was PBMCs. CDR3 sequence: CASGQGAGTEAFF. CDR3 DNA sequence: TGTGCCAGCGGGCAGGGGGCTGGTACTGAAGCTTTCTTT.